These 21 T cell receptor beta chains share one sample of origin, sequenced in a study of T-cell reconstitution after alpha-beta-depleted transplantation in children. A library of TCRbeta sequences, prepared with unique molecular identifiers, was generated. In TCRdb, the PCR reads were re-called with MiXCR into one record per CDR3 protein. The sample lists about 160,000 distinct CDR3 sequences, 8.5% to 14% occurring once. The source material was PBMCs, sampled before TCRalphabeta/CD19-depleted stem cell transplant. The receptors come from a boy aged 2 to 9 with acute myeloid leukemia, due to receive a stem cell transplant.

In this sample, this clonotype turned up many times. The chain couples TRBV5-1 to TRBJ1-2; D remains unclear. The CDR3 loop spans 14 amino acids. Germline CDR1 SGHRS, CDR2 YFSETQ. V was shortened by 5 bases and J by 0 bases, with 11 bases between the two germline ends. The CDR3 protein is CASRADGPNYGYTF. The CDR3 DNA reads as TGCGCCAGCAGAGCGGACGGGCCTAACTATGGCTACACCTTC. The full variable domain, in which reference TRBV5-1 and TRBJ1-2 provide the parts outside the CDR3, is KAGVTQTPRYLIKTRGQQVTLSCSPISGHRSVSWYQQTPGQGLQFLFEYFSETQRNKGNFPGRFSGRQFSNSRSEMNVSTLELGDSALYLCASRADGPNYGYTFGSGTRLTVV.

This clonotype occurred many times. The rearrangement uses TRBV12-3 or TRBV12-4 and TRBJ2-5; D uncertain. The CDR3 length is 11 residues. V shed 3 bases and J shed 7 bases, with 6 bases lying between them. CDR3 sequence: CASSFRATQYF. The CDR3 DNA is TGTGCCAGCAGTTTTCGGGCGACCCAGTACTTC.

This clonotype occurred many times. The chain uses TRBV6-5 and TRBJ1-6; the D gene is possibly TRBD1 (5 bases). The CDR3 contains 14 residues. The V gene's germline CDR1 is MNHEY and CDR2 SVGAGI. V lost 2 bases, J lost 13 bases, and 15 bases lay in between. The CDR3 here is CASSYVALGRPLHF. The CDR3 nucleotides are TGTGCCAGCAGTTACGTAGCACTGGGACGGCCCCTCCACTTT.

This clonotype occurred many times. J is TRBJ2-1 and V is TRBV15; D call uncertain. This CDR3 has 15 residues. From germline, CDR1 is LNHNV and CDR2 YYDKDF (reference sequence). The V end lost 3 bases, the J end lost 3 bases, and 12 bases lay between the germline ends. CDR3 DNA sequence: TGTGCCACCAGCAGTCAGGACGGAGACTACAATGAGCAGTTCTTC. Residues: CATSSQDGDYNEQFF.

This clonotype was picked up many times. This chain joins TRBV7-2 and TRBJ1-5; 7 bases are a match to TRBD1. V lost 7 bases to trimming and J lost 6 bases; unmatched junction nucleotides: 6. Germline values: CDR1 SGHTA, CDR2 FQGNSA. The CDR3 consists of 13 residues. Here the CDR3 DNA reads TGTGCCAGCAACGCAGGGGGGGGTCAGCCCCAGCATTTT. Residues: CASNAGGGQPQHF.

In this sample, this clonotype turned up many times. The V and J genes are TRBV5-1 and TRBJ1-1; 11 bases align to TRBD1. The CDR3 extends over 15 amino acids. After removal of 3 bases from V and 3 bases from J, the junction contained 4 bases not matched to a gene. Germline lookup yields CDR1 SGHRS and CDR2 YFSETQ. The CDR3 here is CASSSGQGAYTEAFF. As DNA, the CDR3 is TGCGCCAGCAGCTCTGGACAGGGGGCGTACACTGAAGCTTTCTTT.

Points on this clonotype: Just one base apart from a much larger clone, this may be a read error. The chain recombines TRBV27 with TRBJ2-2, with D hard to call. Germline V gene lookup returns CDR1 MNHEY and CDR2 SMNVEV (reference sequence). The CDR3 loop spans 15 amino acids. The CDR3, as DNA: TGTGCCTGCAGCTTAAGGTACGCGAACACCGGGGAGCTGTTTTTT. As protein: CACSLRYANTGELFF.

Ten or more counts support this clonotype. The chain has TRBV7-6 and TRBJ2-5; 14 positions match TRBD2. J gave up 1 base and V 5 bases, and 6 bases lay outside the gene matches. The germline CDR1 and CDR2 sequences are SGHVS and FNYEAQ. The length of the CDR3 is 17 residues. The DNA for the CDR3 is TGTGCCAGCAGCCAAGGACTAGCGGGAGGCCTCCAAGAGACCCAGTACTTC. Translated, it gives CASSQGLAGGLQETQYF.

Ten or more counts support this clonotype. The gene calls are TRBV7-2 and TRBJ2-3; D is perhaps TRBD2 (6 bases). The CDR3 length is 15 residues. Germline CDR1 and CDR2: SGHTA and FQGNSA. Deletions cut 1 base from V and 6 bases from J, with 14 bases between. The CDR3 DNA reads as TGTGCCAGCAGCTTAGGGAGGGGCGGGCAGGATACGCAGTATTTT. Translating it yields CASSLGRGGQDTQYF.

This clonotype was observed many times. The genes are TRBV29-1 and TRBJ1-5; 9 nucleotides agree with TRBD1. The germline V gene encodes CDR1 SQVTM and CDR2 ANQGSEA. J was trimmed by 1 base and V by 7 bases; bases with no gene match: 2. This CDR3 spans 13 amino acids. This chain's CDR3 is CSGGQGSNQPQHF. DNA for the CDR3: TGCAGCGGTGGACAGGGGAGCAATCAGCCCCAGCATTTT.

This clonotype came up many times. This chain uses TRBV6-4 with TRBJ2-3; 8 bases line up with TRBD1. CDR1 is MRHNA and CDR2 is SNTAGT in the germline V gene. V shed 2 bases and J 4 bases; nucleotides not matched to a gene: 5. The CDR3 is 15 residues long. The CDR3 sequence is CASSDAGQGSDTQYF. In DNA form, the CDR3 reads TGTGCCAGCAGTGACGCAGGACAGGGATCAGATACGCAGTATTTT.

This clonotype has at least ten counts. The chain joins TRBV27 to TRBJ2-1; D is uncertain. V was trimmed by 0 bases and J by 2 bases, leaving 8 bases between them. The CDR3 has 15 residues. From germline, CDR1 is MNHEY and CDR2 SMNVEV (reference sequence). CDR3 amino acids: CASSLSGLTYNEQFF. The CDR3 DNA follows: TGTGCCAGCAGTTTATCGGGCCTTACCTACAATGAGCAGTTCTTC.

The table lists this clonotype with many counts. This chain uses TRBV7-9 with TRBJ1-2, with TRBD1 matching 11 bases. V was clipped by 5 bases and J by 1 base; unmatched bases: 3. This CDR3 comprises 15 residues. In germline, CDR1 is SEHNR, CDR2 FQNEAQ (reference sequence). Written as DNA, the CDR3 is TGTGCCAGCAGCCCCGGGACAGGGGGTAACTATGGCTACACCTTC. This gives the protein CASSPGTGGNYGYTF.

The sample holds many counts of this clonotype. The chain links TRBV5-1 to TRBJ2-2; 7 bases fit TRBD1. The J segment lost 5 bases and the V segment lost 4 bases, leaving 8 bases of the junction unmatched. The CDR3 extends over 15 amino acids. CDR1 is SGHRS and CDR2 is YFSETQ in the germline V gene. CDR3 nucleotides: TGCGCCAGCAGCCTCGGGACAGCCCCTACCGGGGAGCTGTTTTTT. Translated, it gives CASSLGTAPTGELFF.

This clonotype was seen at least ten times. The J gene is TRBJ1-1, the V gene TRBV4-1; no definite D call. The germline CDR1 and CDR2 sequences are MGHRA and YSYEKL. This CDR3 has 16 residues. Trimming stripped 1 base from V and 1 base from J, with 13 bases between. This CDR3 is CASSQAGRGKNTEAFF. As DNA, the CDR3 is TGCGCCAGCAGCCAAGCGGGCCGGGGAAAGAACACTGAAGCTTTCTTT.

The table lists this clonotype with many counts. The chain uses TRBV27 and TRBJ2-1, with 8 positions matching TRBD2. The CDR3 is 15 amino acids. J was trimmed by 8 bases and V by 0 bases; bases with no gene match: 6. Germline lookup yields CDR1 MNHEY and CDR2 SMNVEV (reference sequence). The CDR3 bases are TGTGCCAGCAGTTTATCCCTGCGGGGGGCTGATGAGCAGTTCTTC. Protein sequence: CASSLSLRGADEQFF.

This clonotype was observed many times. J is TRBJ2-7 and V is TRBV7-2; no clear D. This CDR3 spans 13 amino acids. The V end lost 9 bases, the J end lost 1 base, and 13 bases lay between the germline ends. The germline gives CDR1 SGHTA, CDR2 FQGNSA. CDR3: CASSVGLSYEQYF. CDR3 nucleotides: TGTGCCAGTTCCGTTGGGCTTTCCTACGAGCAGTACTTC.

This clonotype was seen repeatedly, ten times or more. This sequence joins TRBV5-6 and TRBJ2-1, with TRBD2 identical over 7 bases. Germline-derived CDR1 and CDR2 are SGHDT and YYEEEE. The V segment lost 4 bases and the J segment 4 bases; nucleotides outside the gene matches: 8. The CDR3 loop spans 15 amino acids. For the CDR3, the DNA is TGTGCCAGCAGCCGACTAGCAGGGCCTTACAATGAGCAGTTCTTC. Amino acids: CASSRLAGPYNEQFF.

Of note for this clonotype: The junction shows a germline mismatch at one end, possibly a read error. The genes are TRBV4-1 and TRBJ1-2, with unresolved D. This CDR3 is 14 amino acids long. The V gene's germline CDR1 is MGHRA and CDR2 YSYEKL. CDR3 bases: TGCGCTAGCAGCCAAGATAGACCCTATAATGGCGACACCTTC. Its protein product is CASSQDRPYNGDTF.

This clonotype was recorded many times. This chain joins TRBV7-6 and TRBJ2-7; no reliable D call. Germline values: CDR1 SGHVS, CDR2 FNYEAQ. The ends were cut back, 7 bases at V and 1 base at J, with 11 bases in the middle. The CDR3 consists of 13 residues. CDR3: CASTPGPSYEQYF. The CDR3 DNA sequence: TGTGCCAGCACCCCTGGGCCGTCCTACGAGCAGTACTTC.

This clonotype was detected many times. The J gene is TRBJ2-5, the V gene TRBV5-1; 7 bases are a match to TRBD1. Germline lookup yields CDR1 SGHRS and CDR2 YFSETQ. V was clipped by 5 bases and J by 7 bases; unmatched bases: 11. This CDR3 spans 14 amino acids. DNA of the CDR3: TGCGCCAGCAGTTCCGGGACAGTTGCTTTGACCCAGTACTTC. The encoded protein is CASSSGTVALTQYF. Variable domain in full (rest from reference TRBV5-1 and TRBJ2-5): KAGVTQTPRYLIKTRGQQVTLSCSPISGHRSVSWYQQTPGQGLQFLFEYFSETQRNKGNFPGRFSGRQFSNSRSEMNVSTLELGDSALYLCASSSGTVALTQYFGPGTRLLVL.